The clone carrying this T cell receptor (beta chain) was seen only a few times. The CDR3 loop spans 13 amino acids. The V end was cut by 10 bases, the J end by 0 bases, with 12 bases between. From germline, CDR1 is MDHEN and CDR2 SYDVKM. This sample is part of a study of blood T cell repertoires in COVID-19. Produced via immunoSEQ multiplex PCR; TCRdb's table is partial and in-frame only. Of 400,000 to 550,000 clones in the sample, around 89% were seen once. The clonotype comes from a woman between 25 and 40 years old with acute or convalescent COVID-19. This chain connects TRBV28 to TRBJ1-1, with D perhaps matching TRBD1 (6 bases). Sequencing was carried out using peripheral blood. The CDR3 protein is CAIGGQLNTEAFF. The DNA for the CDR3 is TGTGCCATCGGGGGGCAATTGAACACTGAAGCTTTCTTT.